The rows below give T cell receptor beta chains drawn from one sample of a study of CD8+ T cells in alopecia areata. TCRdb keeps only in-frame clones here, not all; method: immunoSEQ multiplex PCR. The repertoire has 45,000 to 60,000 clones, around 96% of them found once; the top ten carry roughly 25%. The sample in question was CD8+ T cells sorted from blood, obtained at week 0. The origin of the receptors is a human donor with alopecia areata. The CDR3 runs from the conserved cysteine through the conserved F or W. The order of the fields is CDR3 protein, CDR3 DNA, D gene, V gene, clone size, J gene. A D gene is named only where the DNA matches it firmly. Part of the rows lack a size; the others show once, few, many or a class for expanded clones.

cdr3_aa: CATSSAGLVSQPQHF
cdr3_nt: TGTGCCACCAGCTCCGCAGGGCTAGTCAGTCAGCCCCAGCATTTT
d_call: NA
v_call: TRBV15
clone_size: NA
j_call: TRBJ1-5

cdr3_aa: CASSSRVGISPLHF
cdr3_nt: TGTGCCAGCAGCTCCAGGGTCGGGATTTCACCCCTCCACTTT
d_call: NA
v_call: TRBV5-4
clone_size: NA
j_call: TRBJ1-6

cdr3_aa: CASSPSSLRLGQETQYF
cdr3_nt: TGTGCCAGCAGCCCGAGTTCGTTGCGGTTGGGGCAAGAGACCCAGTACTTC
d_call: NA
v_call: TRBV7-9
clone_size: NA
j_call: TRBJ2-5

cdr3_aa: CASSSGVGTEAFF
cdr3_nt: TGTGCCAGCAGTTCGGGGGTGGGCACTGAAGCTTTCTTT
d_call: NA
v_call: TRBV6-4
clone_size: NA
j_call: TRBJ1-1

cdr3_aa: CASSSTTAIKNSPLHF
cdr3_nt: TGTGCCAGCAGCAGTACGACAGCTATTAAAAATTCACCCCTCCACTTT
d_call: NA
v_call: TRBV7-8
clone_size: NA
j_call: TRBJ1-6

cdr3_aa: CASSPGTQRREKLFF
cdr3_nt: TGTGCCAGCAGTCCAGGGACTCAAAGGCGGGAAAAACTGTTTTTT
d_call: NA
v_call: TRBV27
clone_size: few
j_call: TRBJ1-4

cdr3_aa: CAIRNDRGSPYEQYF
cdr3_nt: TGTGCCATCAGGAATGACAGGGGGTCCCCCTACGAGCAGTACTTC
d_call: TRBD1
v_call: TRBV10-3
clone_size: NA
j_call: TRBJ2-7

cdr3_aa: CASSRSGGTGTIGYTF
cdr3_nt: TGCGCCAGCAGCCGGTCCGGCGGGACAGGGACTATTGGCTACACCTTC
d_call: TRBD1
v_call: TRBV4-1
clone_size: NA
j_call: TRBJ1-2

cdr3_aa: CSVVIAGGSYEQYF
cdr3_nt: TGCAGCGTTGTCATCGCAGGGGGCTCCTACGAGCAGTACTTC
d_call: TRBD1
v_call: TRBV29-1
clone_size: once
j_call: TRBJ2-7

cdr3_aa: CASSRQGTNQPQHF
cdr3_nt: TGTGCCAGCAGTAGACAGGGGACCAATCAGCCCCAGCATTTT
d_call: TRBD1
v_call: TRBV27
clone_size: NA
j_call: TRBJ1-5

cdr3_aa: CASSSSGTSLYNEQFF
cdr3_nt: TGCGCCAGCAGCTCGTCCGGGACTAGTTTGTACAATGAGCAGTTCTTC
d_call: TRBD2
v_call: TRBV5-1
clone_size: NA
j_call: TRBJ2-1

cdr3_aa: CASTQTRAIYTF
cdr3_nt: TGTGCCAGCACGCAAACCAGGGCGATCTACACCTTC
d_call: NA
v_call: TRBV2
clone_size: NA
j_call: TRBJ1-2

cdr3_aa: CASNRGLLSYNEQFF
cdr3_nt: TGTGCCAGCAACAGGGGACTCCTCTCCTACAATGAGCAGTTCTTC
d_call: NA
v_call: TRBV7-9
clone_size: NA
j_call: TRBJ2-1

cdr3_aa: CASSAVYGYTF
cdr3_nt: TGTGCCAGCAGTGCGGTTTATGGCTACACCTTC
d_call: NA
v_call: TRBV2
clone_size: NA
j_call: TRBJ1-2

cdr3_aa: CASSHMDYTQYF
cdr3_nt: TGTGCCAGCAGCCATATGGACTATACGCAGTATTTT
d_call: NA
v_call: TRBV4-2
clone_size: NA
j_call: TRBJ2-3

cdr3_aa: CASSYRGITDTQYF
cdr3_nt: TGTGCCAGCAGTTACCGGGGGATCACAGATACGCAGTATTTT
d_call: NA
v_call: TRBV6-5
clone_size: NA
j_call: TRBJ2-3

cdr3_aa: CASSLSATGTDTQYF
cdr3_nt: TGCGCCAGCAGCTTGTCAGCGACCGGCACAGATACGCAGTATTTT
d_call: NA
v_call: TRBV5-1
clone_size: few
j_call: TRBJ2-3

cdr3_aa: CASSQEGAAGTTDTQYF
cdr3_nt: TGTGCCAGCAGCCAAGAAGGCGCAGCGGGGACCACAGATACGCAGTATTTT
d_call: TRBD2
v_call: TRBV4-2
clone_size: NA
j_call: TRBJ2-3

cdr3_aa: CASSLAYGTKQETQYF
cdr3_nt: TGTGCCAGCAGCTTAGCCTACGGGACAAAGCAAGAGACCCAGTACTTC
d_call: NA
v_call: TRBV7-9
clone_size: NA
j_call: TRBJ2-5

cdr3_aa: CASSPGGQGYYNEQFF
cdr3_nt: TGCGCCAGCAGTCCAGGGGGGCAGGGCTATTACAATGAGCAGTTCTTC
d_call: NA
v_call: TRBV5-1
clone_size: NA
j_call: TRBJ2-1

cdr3_aa: CASSLWGDRGEYF
cdr3_nt: TGTGCCAGCAGCTTGTGGGGAGACAGGGGAGAGTACTTC
d_call: TRBD1
v_call: TRBV5-6
clone_size: NA
j_call: TRBJ2-4

cdr3_aa: CASSLTYNQPQHF
cdr3_nt: TGTGCCAGCAGCCTTACCTACAATCAGCCCCAGCATTTT
d_call: NA
v_call: TRBV7-9
clone_size: NA
j_call: TRBJ1-5

cdr3_aa: CASSFKNVLGPTDTQYF
cdr3_nt: TGTGCCAGCAGTTTCAAGAACGTCCTTGGTCCCACAGATACGCAGTATTTT
d_call: NA
v_call: TRBV27
clone_size: NA
j_call: TRBJ2-3

cdr3_aa: CASSLPGRVHRDEQFF
cdr3_nt: TGTGCCAGCAGTTTACCGGGGAGGGTCCATAGGGATGAGCAGTTCTTC
d_call: TRBD2
v_call: TRBV27
clone_size: NA
j_call: TRBJ2-1

cdr3_aa: CAISIRDNGDTQYF
cdr3_nt: TGTGCCATCAGTATACGGGACAACGGGGATACGCAGTATTTT
d_call: NA
v_call: TRBV10-3
clone_size: NA
j_call: TRBJ2-3

cdr3_aa: CATRGDTSYNEQFF
cdr3_nt: TGTGCCACCCGAGGGGACACTTCCTACAATGAGCAGTTCTTC
d_call: NA
v_call: TRBV10-3
clone_size: NA
j_call: TRBJ2-1

cdr3_aa: CASSPDRGPYTGELFF
cdr3_nt: TGTGCCAGCAGCCCCGACAGGGGACCCTACACCGGGGAGCTGTTTTTT
d_call: TRBD1
v_call: TRBV7-9
clone_size: NA
j_call: TRBJ2-2

cdr3_aa: CASSQELAGNSYEQYF
cdr3_nt: TGTGCCAGCAGCCAAGAACTAGCGGGGAATTCCTACGAGCAGTACTTC
d_call: TRBD2
v_call: TRBV4-2
clone_size: NA
j_call: TRBJ2-7

cdr3_aa: CAWTEGTEAFF
cdr3_nt: TGTGCCTGGACGGAGGGCACTGAAGCTTTCTTT
d_call: NA
v_call: TRBV30
clone_size: NA
j_call: TRBJ1-1

cdr3_aa: CASSSRGGRSQPQHF
cdr3_nt: TGTGCCAGCAGTTCCAGAGGGGGCAGGAGTCAGCCCCAGCATTTT
d_call: TRBD1
v_call: TRBV5-6
clone_size: NA
j_call: TRBJ1-5

cdr3_aa: CASSLEGLIQDEQFF
cdr3_nt: TGTGCCAGCAGCTTAGAGGGACTCATTCAGGATGAGCAGTTCTTC
d_call: NA
v_call: TRBV7-2
clone_size: NA
j_call: TRBJ2-1

cdr3_aa: CASSPGTSWEQYF
cdr3_nt: TGTGCCAGCAGCCCCGGGACTAGCTGGGAGCAGTACTTC
d_call: TRBD2
v_call: TRBV5-6
clone_size: NA
j_call: TRBJ2-7